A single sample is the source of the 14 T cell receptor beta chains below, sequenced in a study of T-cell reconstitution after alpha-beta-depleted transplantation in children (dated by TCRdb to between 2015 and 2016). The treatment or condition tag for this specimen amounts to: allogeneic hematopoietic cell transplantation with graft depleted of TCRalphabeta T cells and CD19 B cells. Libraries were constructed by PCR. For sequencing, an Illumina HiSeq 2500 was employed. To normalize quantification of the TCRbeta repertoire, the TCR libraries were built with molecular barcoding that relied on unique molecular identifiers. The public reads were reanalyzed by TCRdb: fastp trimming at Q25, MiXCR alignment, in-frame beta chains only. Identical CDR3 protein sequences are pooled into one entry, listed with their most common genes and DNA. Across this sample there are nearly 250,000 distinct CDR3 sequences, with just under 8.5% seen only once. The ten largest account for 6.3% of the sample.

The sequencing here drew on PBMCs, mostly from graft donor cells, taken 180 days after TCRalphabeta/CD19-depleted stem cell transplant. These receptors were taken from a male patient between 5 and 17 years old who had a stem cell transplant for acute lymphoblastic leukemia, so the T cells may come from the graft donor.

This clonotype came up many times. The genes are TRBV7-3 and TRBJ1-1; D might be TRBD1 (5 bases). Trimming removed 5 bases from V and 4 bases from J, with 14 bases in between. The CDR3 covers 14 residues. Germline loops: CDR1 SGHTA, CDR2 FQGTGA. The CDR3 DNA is TGTGCCAGCAGCCATACAGGAGGTGTCACTGAAGCTTTCTTT. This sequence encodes CASSHTGGVTEAFF.

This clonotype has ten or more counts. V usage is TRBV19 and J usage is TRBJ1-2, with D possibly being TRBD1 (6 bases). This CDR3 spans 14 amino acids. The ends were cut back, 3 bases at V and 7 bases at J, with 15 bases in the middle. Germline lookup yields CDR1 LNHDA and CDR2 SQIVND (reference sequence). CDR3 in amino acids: CASSIQGKVLGYTF. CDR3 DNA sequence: TGTGCCAGTAGTATCCAGGGGAAGGTTCTTGGCTACACCTTC.

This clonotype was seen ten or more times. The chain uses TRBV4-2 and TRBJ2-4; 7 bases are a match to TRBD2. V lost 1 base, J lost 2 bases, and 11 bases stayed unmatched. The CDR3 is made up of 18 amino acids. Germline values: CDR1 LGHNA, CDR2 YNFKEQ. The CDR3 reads CASSQGEGPGGTKNIQYF. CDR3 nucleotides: TGTGCCAGCAGCCAAGGGGAGGGTCCGGGAGGAACCAAAAACATTCAGTACTTC.

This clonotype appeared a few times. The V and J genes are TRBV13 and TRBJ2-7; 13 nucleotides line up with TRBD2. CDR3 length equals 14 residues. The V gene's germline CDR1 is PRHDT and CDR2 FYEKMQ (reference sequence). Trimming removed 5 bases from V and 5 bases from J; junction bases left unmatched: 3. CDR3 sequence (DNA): TGTGCCAGCAGCGCGACTAGCGGGAGGAACGAGCAGTACTTC. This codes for CASSATSGRNEQYF.

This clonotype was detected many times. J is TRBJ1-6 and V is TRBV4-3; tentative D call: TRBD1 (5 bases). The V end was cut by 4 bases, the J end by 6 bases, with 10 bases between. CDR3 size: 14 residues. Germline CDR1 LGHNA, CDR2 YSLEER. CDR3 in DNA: TGCGCCAGCAGCCTCGGGGCCCCTAATTCACCCCTCCACTTT. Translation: CASSLGAPNSPLHF.

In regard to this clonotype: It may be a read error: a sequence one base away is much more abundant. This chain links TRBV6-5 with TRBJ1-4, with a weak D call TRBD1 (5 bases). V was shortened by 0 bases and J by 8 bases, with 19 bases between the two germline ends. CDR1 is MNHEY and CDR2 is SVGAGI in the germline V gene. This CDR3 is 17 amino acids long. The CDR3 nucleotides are TGTGCCAGCAGTTACTCGACAGAGGGCAGGTTAGAAGAAAAACTGTTTTTT. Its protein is CASSYSTEGRLEEKLFF.

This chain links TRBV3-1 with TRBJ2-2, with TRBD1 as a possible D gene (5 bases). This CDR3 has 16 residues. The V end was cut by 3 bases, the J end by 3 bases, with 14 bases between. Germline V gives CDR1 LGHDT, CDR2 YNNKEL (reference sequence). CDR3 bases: TGTGCCAGCAGCCATTTTCAGGGTTTGGACACCGGGGAGCTGTTTTTT. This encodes CASSHFQGLDTGELFF.

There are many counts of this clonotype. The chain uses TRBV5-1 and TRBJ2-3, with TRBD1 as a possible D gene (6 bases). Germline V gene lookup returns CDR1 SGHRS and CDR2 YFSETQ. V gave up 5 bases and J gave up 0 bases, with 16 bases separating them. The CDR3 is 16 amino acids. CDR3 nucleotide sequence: TGCGCCAGCAGTTTCCCCAGGGGACAAAGCACAGATACGCAGTATTTT. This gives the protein CASSFPRGQSTDTQYF.

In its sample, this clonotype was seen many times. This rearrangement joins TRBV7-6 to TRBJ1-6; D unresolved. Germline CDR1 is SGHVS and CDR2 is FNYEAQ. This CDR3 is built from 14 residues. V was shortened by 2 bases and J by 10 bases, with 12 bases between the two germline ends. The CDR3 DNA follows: TGTGCCAGCAGCTTAAATGGGTTTCGGTCACCCCTCCACTTT. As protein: CASSLNGFRSPLHF.

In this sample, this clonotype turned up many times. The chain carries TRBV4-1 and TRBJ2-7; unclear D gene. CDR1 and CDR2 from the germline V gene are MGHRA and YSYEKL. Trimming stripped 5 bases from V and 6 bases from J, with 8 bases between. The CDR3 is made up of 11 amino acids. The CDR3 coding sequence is TGCGCCAGCAGCATGGGTGGCGAGCAGTACTTC. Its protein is CASSMGGEQYF.

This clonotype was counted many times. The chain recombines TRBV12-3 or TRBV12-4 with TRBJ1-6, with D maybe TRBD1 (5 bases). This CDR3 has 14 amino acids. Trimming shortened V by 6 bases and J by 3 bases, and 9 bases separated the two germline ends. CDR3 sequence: CASRDQGYNSPLHF. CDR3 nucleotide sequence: TGTGCCAGCAGGGATCAGGGCTATAATTCACCCCTCCACTTT.

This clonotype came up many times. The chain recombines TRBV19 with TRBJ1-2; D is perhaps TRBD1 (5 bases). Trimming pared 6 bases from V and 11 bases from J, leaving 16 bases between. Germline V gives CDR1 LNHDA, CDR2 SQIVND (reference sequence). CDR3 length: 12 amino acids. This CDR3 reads CASSAQERGYTF. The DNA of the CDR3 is TGTGCCAGTAGCGCACAGGAGCGTGGTTACACCTTC.

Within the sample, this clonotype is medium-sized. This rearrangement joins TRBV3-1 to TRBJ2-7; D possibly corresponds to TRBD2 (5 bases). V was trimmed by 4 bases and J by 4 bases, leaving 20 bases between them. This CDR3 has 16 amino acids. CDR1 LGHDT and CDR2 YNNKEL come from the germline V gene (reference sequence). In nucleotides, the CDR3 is TGTGCCAGCAGCCCCCACCCCTCTCTAGCCAGTTACGAGCAGTACTTC. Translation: CASSPHPSLASYEQYF.

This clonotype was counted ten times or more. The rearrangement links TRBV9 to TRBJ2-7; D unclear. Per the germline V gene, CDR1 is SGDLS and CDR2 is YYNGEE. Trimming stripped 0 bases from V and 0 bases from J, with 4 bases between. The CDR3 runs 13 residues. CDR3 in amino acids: CASSVGDSYEQYF. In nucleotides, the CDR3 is TGTGCCAGCAGCGTAGGGGACTCCTACGAGCAGTACTTC. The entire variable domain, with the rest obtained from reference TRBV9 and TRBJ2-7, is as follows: DSGVTQTPKHLITATGQRVTLRCSPRSGDLSVYWYQQSLDQGLQFLIQYYNGEERAKGNILERFSAQQFPDLHSELNLSSLELGDSALYFCASSVGDSYEQYFGPGTRLTVT.